The sequence of this TCR beta chain was determined in a study of T cell responses to AZD1222 COVID-19 vaccine. V was clipped by 5 bases and J by 0 bases, with 11 bases between them. The CDR3 consists of 16 residues. Germline V gene data show CDR1 as MDHEN and CDR2 as SYDVKM. Study conclusions and caveats: Donors were chiefly white British, with a greater number of females, and clonal diversity was perhaps underestimated.

Regarding this clone: The antigen is undetermined.

The data were produced by immunoSEQ multiplex PCR, yet TCRdb's version contains in-frame clones alone and is incomplete. This table holds under 200,000 clones, around 90% found once. The chain couples TRBV28 to TRBJ2-6; no clear D gene. The starting material was peripheral blood, obtained on day 0 of AZD1222 vaccination. The sequence was collected from an adult in good health. CDR3 coding DNA: TGTGCCAGCAGTCTCGGAGACTTCTCTGGGGCCAACGTCCTGACTTTC. Residues: CASSLGDFSGANVLTF.